This is a list of T cell receptor beta chains from one sample in a study of T cells after yellow fever vaccination. TCRdb itself ran the 5' RACE reads through MiXCR, one entry per CDR3 protein. The sample includes 350,000 to 550,000 distinct CDR3 sequences, 18% seen only once; the top ten take about 18%. This material consisted of PBMCs, taken before the yellow fever booster vaccination. These receptors all stem from a young man who received the YFV17D yellow fever vaccine. CDR3s include the opening cysteine and the closing phenylalanine or tryptophan.

V gene: TRBV5-6
J gene: TRBJ1-2
CDR3 length: 11
CDR3 protein: CASSLNGGYTF

V gene: TRBV4-2
J gene: TRBJ2-4
CDR3 length: 14
CDR3 protein: CASSQELAKNIQYF

V gene: TRBV7-2
J gene: TRBJ2-1
CDR3 length: 15
CDR3 protein: CASSHSGGGYNEQFF

V gene: TRBV6-2/TRBV6-3
J gene: TRBJ1-2
CDR3 length: 12
CDR3 protein: CASSEGLDGYTF

V gene: TRBV5-1
J gene: TRBJ2-3
CDR3 length: 16
CDR3 protein: CASSFLTSGGADTQYF

V gene: TRBV7-3
J gene: TRBJ2-2
CDR3 length: 13
CDR3 protein: CASSSGFTGELFF

V gene: TRBV5-1
J gene: TRBJ2-5
CDR3 length: 13
CDR3 protein: CASSLVQEETQYF

V gene: TRBV20-1
J gene: TRBJ1-2
CDR3 length: 13
CDR3 protein: CSARTGAQYGYTF

V gene: TRBV4-3
J gene: TRBJ1-2
CDR3 length: 13
CDR3 protein: CASSQNPNYGYTF

V gene: TRBV6-5
J gene: TRBJ2-1
CDR3 length: 15
CDR3 protein: CASSYFHDYNNEQFF

V gene: TRBV4-3
J gene: TRBJ2-3
CDR3 length: 13
CDR3 protein: CASSRTGSDTQYF

V gene: TRBV2
J gene: TRBJ1-3
CDR3 length: 15
CDR3 protein: CASRRGTGSGNTIYF

V gene: TRBV7-2
J gene: TRBJ2-5
CDR3 length: 16
CDR3 protein: CASSLVGTSGRETQYF

V gene: TRBV4-3
J gene: TRBJ2-2
CDR3 length: 16
CDR3 protein: CASSQDYRVNTGELFF

V gene: TRBV9
J gene: TRBJ1-2
CDR3 length: 15
CDR3 protein: CASSVTQESAYGYTF

V gene: TRBV4-3
J gene: TRBJ2-3
CDR3 length: 13
CDR3 protein: CASSHTGADTQYF

V gene: TRBV12-3/TRBV12-4
J gene: TRBJ2-2
CDR3 length: 15
CDR3 protein: CASKRGPGNTGELFF

V gene: TRBV24-1
J gene: TRBJ1-5
CDR3 length: 14
CDR3 protein: CATSDSGTNQPQHF

V gene: TRBV20-1
J gene: TRBJ1-6
CDR3 length: 16
CDR3 protein: CSARNTVTTYNSPLHF